The rows below give T cell receptor beta chains drawn from one sample of a study of identical twins. TCRdb called the 5' RACE reads again in MiXCR, with one record for every CDR3 protein. The repertoire includes about 100,000 distinct CDR3 sequences, roughly 6% of them detected once, and about 12% sits in the top ten. The sequenced sample consisted of memory T cells sorted from blood. These receptors were taken from a woman aged 50 to 65 in good health. Each CDR3 is given without its conserved first and last residue.

v_gene	j_gene	CDR3aa
TRBV20-1	TRBJ2-1	SASRGDARAEQF
TRBV29-1	TRBJ2-4	SVGLAGAKNIQY
TRBV24-1	TRBJ1-5	ATSFEGNQPQH
TRBV5-1	TRBJ2-1	ASSYSNEQF
TRBV2	TRBJ2-1	ASSERLAGDQF
TRBV3-1	TRBJ2-3	ASSHLYTDTQY
TRBV4-1	TRBJ1-2	ASSQEWGPGGLYGYT
TRBV24-1	TRBJ2-3	ATSDFRENTQY
TRBV18	TRBJ2-1	ASSGSGASYNEQF
TRBV19	TRBJ1-3	ASRLGNTIY
TRBV12-3/TRBV12-4	TRBJ1-2	ASSTTGNGYT
TRBV7-3	TRBJ2-3	ASGPGGTDTQY
TRBV2	TRBJ2-6	ASSDWSSGANVLT
TRBV2	TRBJ1-2	ASSEFPGGYT
TRBV29-1	TRBJ2-1	SVEPGRGNEQF
TRBV5-1	TRBJ2-6	ASGSFSGANVLT
TRBV12-3/TRBV12-4	TRBJ2-4	ASSYLSGAKNIQY
TRBV7-2	TRBJ2-5	ASSLARVETQY
TRBV11-2	TRBJ1-1	ASSPRQAYTEAF
TRBV7-8	TRBJ2-3	ASSLRQGQRTDTQY
TRBV6-5	TRBJ2-7	ASSRSGSQSLYEQY
TRBV5-1	TRBJ2-7	ASSSGGREQY
TRBV29-1	TRBJ2-6	SVQPATGLSGANVLT
TRBV11-2	TRBJ1-5	ASSLFNSNQPQH
TRBV2	TRBJ2-3	ASSVLGGGVTDTQY
TRBV6-1	TRBJ2-4	ASSMTELAKNIQY
TRBV29-1	TRBJ2-2	SVDMGYTGELF
TRBV5-5	TRBJ1-5	ASSKTGAPNQPQH
TRBV19	TRBJ2-2	ASRLAGANTGELF
TRBV27	TRBJ2-3	ASNSPTSGGSTDTQY
TRBV12-3/TRBV12-4	TRBJ1-2	ASSPRRIGNGYT
TRBV28	TRBJ2-5	ASSLPTGQQETQY
TRBV6-5	TRBJ2-3	ASSMGWESSDTQY
TRBV18	TRBJ2-1	ASSPGSGSRNEQF
TRBV3-1	TRBJ2-7	ATQDSTYEQY
TRBV29-1	TRBJ1-5	SVGLGSNQPQH
TRBV12-3/TRBV12-4	TRBJ1-6	ASSFGATNSPLH
TRBV7-8	TRBJ2-5	ASSKIQETQY
TRBV19	TRBJ2-1	ASTSPKGHEQF
TRBV12-5	TRBJ2-2	ASGLDTGELF
TRBV3-1	TRBJ1-2	ASSQALYGYT
TRBV2	TRBJ2-4	ASSELLVKNIQY
TRBV12-5	TRBJ2-2	ASGLVGTSGTLGLF
TRBV6-6	TRBJ2-3	ASSYPEGPGTDTQY
TRBV12-3/TRBV12-4	TRBJ2-6	ASRGTGGTGANVLT
TRBV6-5	TRBJ1-1	ASSLRGLGTEAF
TRBV7-6	TRBJ2-5	ASSLSGTARVETQY